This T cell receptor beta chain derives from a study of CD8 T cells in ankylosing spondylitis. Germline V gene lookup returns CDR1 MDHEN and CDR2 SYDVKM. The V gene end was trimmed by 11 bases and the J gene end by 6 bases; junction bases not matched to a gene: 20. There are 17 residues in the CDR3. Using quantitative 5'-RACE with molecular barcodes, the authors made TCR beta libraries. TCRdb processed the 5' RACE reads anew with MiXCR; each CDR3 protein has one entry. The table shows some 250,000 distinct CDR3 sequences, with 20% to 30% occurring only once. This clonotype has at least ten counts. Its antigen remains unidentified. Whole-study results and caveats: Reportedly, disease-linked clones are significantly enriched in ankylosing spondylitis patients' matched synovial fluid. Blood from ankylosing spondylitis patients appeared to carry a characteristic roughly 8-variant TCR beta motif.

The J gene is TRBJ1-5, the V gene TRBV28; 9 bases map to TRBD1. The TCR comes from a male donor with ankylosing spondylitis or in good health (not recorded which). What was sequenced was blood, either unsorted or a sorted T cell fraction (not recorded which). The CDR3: CAPRFDKSTGGVQPQHF. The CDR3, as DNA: TGTGCCCCCCGGTTTGACAAAAGTACAGGGGGCGTTCAGCCCCAGCATTTT.